What follows are 4 T cell receptor beta chains derived from one specimen sequenced in a study of blood T cell repertoires in COVID-19. The table came from immunoSEQ multiplex PCR; TCRdb's copy has only in-frame clones and leaves some out. The repertoire holds about 55,000 clones, with under 85% as singletons. Sequencing input: peripheral blood. All receptors come from an older woman with acute or convalescent COVID-19.

This clone occurred once. The V and J genes are TRBV19 and TRBJ1-2; D unresolved. Germline loops: CDR1 LNHDA, CDR2 SQIVND (reference sequence). V dropped 5 bases and J dropped 3 bases, with 10 bases sitting between them. CDR3 length equals 13 residues. In DNA form, the CDR3 reads TGTGCCAGTAGTTTCCGCGGGGACTATGGCTACACCTTC. This encodes CASSFRGDYGYTF.

The chain has TRBV5-1 and TRBJ2-7; TRBD2 agrees at 14 bases. Unmatched junction bases numbered 4, after V lost 6 bases and J lost 5 bases. The length of the CDR3 is 14 residues. The V gene's germline CDR1 is SGHRS and CDR2 YFSETQ. CDR3: CASKGLAGGNEQYF. CDR3 DNA: TGCGCCAGCAAAGGACTAGCGGGAGGTAACGAGCAGTACTTC.

The V and J genes are TRBV5-6 and TRBJ1-2; 9 bases agree with TRBD1. CDR1 and CDR2 from the germline V gene are SGHDT and YYEEEE. This CDR3 is 15 amino acids long. Unmatched junction bases numbered 8, after V lost 1 base and J lost 7 bases. CDR3: CASSLSGQGLTGYTF. CDR3 DNA: TGTGCCAGCAGCTTGTCGGGACAGGGTTTAACTGGCTACACCTTC.

This clone appeared once. The CDR3 nucleotides are TGTGCCAGCAGCTCTGTGAACAGGGGACATTCACCCCTCCACTTT. Translation: CASSSVNRGHSPLHF. The genes are TRBV5-6 and TRBJ1-6, with 7 bases that match TRBD1. Germline lookup yields CDR1 SGHDT and CDR2 YYEEEE. With 3 bases clipped from V and 8 bases from J, the junction kept 8 bases outside the gene matches. The CDR3 is 15 residues long.